The present entry profiles one T cell receptor (beta chain) with its context. The data were taken from a study of blood T cell repertoires in COVID-19. The wider study: Donors in the United States, Italy and Spain gave samples during acute or convalescent COVID-19. In each case, the material was cDNA or gDNA derived from T cells, B-cell-depleted T cells, or PBMCs.

How the authors handled the data: Using reference gene primer amplification, nucleated cell counts were estimated. The assay was immunoSEQ multiplex PCR, and TCRdb's table has in-frame clones only and misses some. Clonal size and the V and J genes are those of that table, whereas D and trimming came from the DNA. Among about 170,000 clones listed, 85% to 90% were seen once. The V and J ends lost 0 bases and 13 bases, in that order; junction bases with no gene match: 7. Germline CDR1 and CDR2: SGHDT and YYEEEE. The CDR3 loop spans 15 amino acids. The material sequenced was peripheral blood. The gene calls are TRBV5-6 and TRBJ1-6, with 10 nucleotides matching TRBD1. The TCR originated in a man between 18 and 35 years old with active or convalescent COVID-19. This chain's CDR3 is CASSLVTGGAWPLHF. CDR3 coding DNA: TGTGCCAGCAGCTTGGTGACAGGGGGCGCGTGGCCCCTCCACTTT.